A single T cell receptor (beta chain) is shown here with its context. The data originate from a study of T cell changes during pregnancy in multiple sclerosis. The CDR3 is made up of 14 amino acids. The ends were cut back, 6 bases at V and 0 bases at J, with 12 bases in the middle. Germline CDR1 reads SGHRS; CDR2 reads YFSETQ. The data were produced by immunoSEQ multiplex PCR, yet TCRdb's version contains in-frame clones alone and is incomplete. This table has fewer than 65,000 clones, 93% appearing once. The rearrangement links TRBV5-1 to TRBJ1-1; no definite D call. The sample consisted of peripheral blood, taken in the second trimester of pregnancy. The source is a female donor with multiple sclerosis, enrolled in a pregnancy study. Here the CDR3 reads CASNPNGMNTEAFF. CDR3 bases: TGCGCCAGCAATCCAAACGGGATGAACACTGAAGCTTTCTTT.